The clone carrying this TCR beta chain appeared many times. Its antigen is still unknown. Template switching added a universal primer site, and cDNA bore unique molecular identifiers. MiXCR, run by TCRdb on the 5' RACE reads, gives a single entry per CDR3 protein. Among roughly 690,000 distinct CDR3 sequences listed, roughly 6.2% were seen once. The sample is drawn from a study of identical twins. Trimming removed 0 bases from V and 4 bases from J; junction bases left unmatched: 11. Germline V gene data show CDR1 as SNHLY and CDR2 as FYNNEI. This CDR3 contains 17 residues. General study points: Beta clonotypes that were abundant in cord blood contained fewer insertions, a pattern absent from memory repertoires.

The chain is built from TRBV2 and TRBJ2-5, with TRBD2 matching over 7 bases. The TCR sequence derives from a man aged 18 to 35 in good health. Sequenced sample: naive T cells sorted from blood. The CDR3: CASSEAGGPVIGETQYF. In nucleotides, the CDR3 is TGTGCCAGCAGTGAAGCGGGAGGGCCTGTTATTGGAGAGACCCAGTACTTC.